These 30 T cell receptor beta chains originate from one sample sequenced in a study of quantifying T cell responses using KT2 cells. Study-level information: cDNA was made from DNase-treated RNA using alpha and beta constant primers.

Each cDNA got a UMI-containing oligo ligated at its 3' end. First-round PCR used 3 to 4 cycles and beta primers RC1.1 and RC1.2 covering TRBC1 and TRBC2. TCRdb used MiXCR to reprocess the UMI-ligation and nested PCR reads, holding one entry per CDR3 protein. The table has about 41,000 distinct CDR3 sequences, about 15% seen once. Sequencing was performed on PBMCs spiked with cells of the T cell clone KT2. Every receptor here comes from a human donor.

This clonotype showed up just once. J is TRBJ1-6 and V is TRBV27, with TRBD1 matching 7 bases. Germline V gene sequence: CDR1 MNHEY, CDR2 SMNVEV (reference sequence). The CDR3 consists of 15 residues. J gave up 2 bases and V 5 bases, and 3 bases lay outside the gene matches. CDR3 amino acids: CASSLGTAYNSPLHF. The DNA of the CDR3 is TGTGCCAGCAGTCTCGGGACAGCCTATAATTCACCCCTCCACTTT.

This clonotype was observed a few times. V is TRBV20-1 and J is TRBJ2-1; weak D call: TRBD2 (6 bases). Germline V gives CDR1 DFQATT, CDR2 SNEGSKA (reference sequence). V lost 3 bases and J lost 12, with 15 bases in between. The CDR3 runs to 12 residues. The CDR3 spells CSASVADPGQFF. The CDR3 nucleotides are TGCAGTGCTAGTGTAGCGGACCCGGGGCAGTTCTTC.

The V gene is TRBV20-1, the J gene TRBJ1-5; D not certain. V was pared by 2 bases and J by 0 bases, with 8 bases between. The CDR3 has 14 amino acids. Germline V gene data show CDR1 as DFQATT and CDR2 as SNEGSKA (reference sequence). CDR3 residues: CSARRPNSNQPQHF. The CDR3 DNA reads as TGCAGTGCTAGACGGCCAAATAGCAATCAGCCCCAGCATTTT.

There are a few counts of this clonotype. CDR3 nucleotides: TGCAGTGCTCCAATGGCGGCTAGCGGATGGACAGATACGCAGTATTTT. This codes for CSAPMAASGWTDTQYF. V is TRBV20-1 and J is TRBJ2-3; 7 nucleotides agree with TRBD2. V lost 5 bases to trimming and J lost 3 bases; unmatched junction nucleotides: 14. Germline CDR1 reads DFQATT; CDR2 reads SNEGSKA (reference sequence). The CDR3 sequence is 16 residues long.

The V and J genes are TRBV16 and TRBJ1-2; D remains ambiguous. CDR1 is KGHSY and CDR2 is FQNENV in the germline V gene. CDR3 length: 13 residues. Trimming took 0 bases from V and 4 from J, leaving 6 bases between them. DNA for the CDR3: TGTGCCAGCAGCCAATCCACAGTCTATGGCTACACCTTC. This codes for CASSQSTVYGYTF.

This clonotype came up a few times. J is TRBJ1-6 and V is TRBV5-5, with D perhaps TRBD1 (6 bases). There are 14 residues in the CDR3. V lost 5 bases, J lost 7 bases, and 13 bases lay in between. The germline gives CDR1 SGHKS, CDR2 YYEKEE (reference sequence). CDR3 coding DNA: TGTGCCAGCAGAACAGGGACTACCAATTCACCCCTCCACTTT. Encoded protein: CASRTGTTNSPLHF.

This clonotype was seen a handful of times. As DNA, the CDR3 is TGTGCCACCACGACTAGCGGGGGCTCCTACGAGCAGTACTTC. Amino acids: CATTTSGGSYEQYF. V is TRBV7-9 and J is TRBJ2-7; 12 bases map to TRBD2. This CDR3 is built from 14 residues. Trimming took 10 bases from V and 0 from J; bases not matched to a gene: 4. CDR1 is SEHNR and CDR2 is FQNEAQ in the germline V gene (reference sequence).

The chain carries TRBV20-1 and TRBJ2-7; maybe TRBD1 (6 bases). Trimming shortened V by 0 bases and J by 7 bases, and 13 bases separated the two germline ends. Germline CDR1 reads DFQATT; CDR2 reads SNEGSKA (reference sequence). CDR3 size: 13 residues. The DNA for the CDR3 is TGCAGTGCTAGAGACAGATCAAGGGGGGAGCAGTACTTC. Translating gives CSARDRSRGEQYF.

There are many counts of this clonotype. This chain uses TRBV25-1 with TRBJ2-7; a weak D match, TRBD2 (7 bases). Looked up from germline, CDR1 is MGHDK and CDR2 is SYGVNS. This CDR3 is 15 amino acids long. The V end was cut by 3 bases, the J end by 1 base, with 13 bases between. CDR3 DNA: TGTGCCAGCAGTGATCGGGGGGCCGCGTCCTACGAGCAGTACTTC. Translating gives CASSDRGAASYEQYF.

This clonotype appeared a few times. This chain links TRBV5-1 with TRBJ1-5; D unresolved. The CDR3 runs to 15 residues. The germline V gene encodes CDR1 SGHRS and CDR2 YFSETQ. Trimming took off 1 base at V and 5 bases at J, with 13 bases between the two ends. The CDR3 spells CASSLTGDTDQPQHF. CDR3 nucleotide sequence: TGCGCCAGCAGCTTGACGGGTGACACTGATCAGCCCCAGCATTTT.

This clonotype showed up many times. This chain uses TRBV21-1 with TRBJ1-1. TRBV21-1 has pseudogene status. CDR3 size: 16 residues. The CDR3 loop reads CASSNPYELRVSEAFF. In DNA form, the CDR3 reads TGTGCCAGCAGCAACCCTTATGAACTAAGGGTTAGTGAAGCTTTCTTT.

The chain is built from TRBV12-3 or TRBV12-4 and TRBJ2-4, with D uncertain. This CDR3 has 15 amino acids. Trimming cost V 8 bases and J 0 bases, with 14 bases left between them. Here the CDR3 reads CASELEILAKNIQYF. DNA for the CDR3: TGTGCCAGCGAACTGGAGATACTAGCCAAAAACATTCAGTACTTC.

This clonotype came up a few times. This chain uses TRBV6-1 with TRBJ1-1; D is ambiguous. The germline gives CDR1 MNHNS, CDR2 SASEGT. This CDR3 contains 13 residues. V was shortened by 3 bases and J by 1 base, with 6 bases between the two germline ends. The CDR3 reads CASSDSRNTEAFF. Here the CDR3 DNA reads TGTGCCAGCAGTGACAGCCGGAACACTGAAGCTTTCTTT.

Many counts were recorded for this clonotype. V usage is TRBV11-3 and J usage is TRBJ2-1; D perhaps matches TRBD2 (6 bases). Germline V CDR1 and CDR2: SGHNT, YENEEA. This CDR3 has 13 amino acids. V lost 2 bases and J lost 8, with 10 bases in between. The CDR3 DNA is TGTGCCAGCAGCTTAAGGCCGGGGGATGAGCAGTTCTTC. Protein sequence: CASSLRPGDEQFF.

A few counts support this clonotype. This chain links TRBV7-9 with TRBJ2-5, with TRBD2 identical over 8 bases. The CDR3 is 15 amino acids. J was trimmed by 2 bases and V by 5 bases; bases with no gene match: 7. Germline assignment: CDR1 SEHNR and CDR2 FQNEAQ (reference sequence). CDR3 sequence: CASSPSAGGQETQYF. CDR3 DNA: TGTGCCAGCAGCCCCTCGGCGGGGGGACAAGAGACCCAGTACTTC.

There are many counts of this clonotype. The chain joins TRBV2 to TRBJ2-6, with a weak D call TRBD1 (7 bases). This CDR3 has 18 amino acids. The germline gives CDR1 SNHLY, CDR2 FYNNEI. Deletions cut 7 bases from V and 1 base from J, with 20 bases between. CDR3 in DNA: TGTGCCAGCACCCCCCCAGGGGGGCACTTATCTGGGGCCAACGTCCTGACTTTC. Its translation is CASTPPGGHLSGANVLTF.

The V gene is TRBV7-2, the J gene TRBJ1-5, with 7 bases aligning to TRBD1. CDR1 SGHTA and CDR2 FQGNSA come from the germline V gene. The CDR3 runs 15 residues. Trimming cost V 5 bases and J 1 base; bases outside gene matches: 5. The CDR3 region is CASSLDRASNQPQHF. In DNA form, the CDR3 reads TGTGCCAGCAGCCTAGACAGGGCGAGCAATCAGCCCCAGCATTTT.

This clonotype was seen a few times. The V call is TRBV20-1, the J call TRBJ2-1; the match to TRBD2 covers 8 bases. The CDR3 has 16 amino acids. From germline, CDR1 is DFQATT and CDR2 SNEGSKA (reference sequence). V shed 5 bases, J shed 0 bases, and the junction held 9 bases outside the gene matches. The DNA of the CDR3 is TGCAGTGCTGGGGGTACTAGCGGTAGCTCCTACAATGAGCAGTTCTTC. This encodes CSAGGTSGSSYNEQFF.

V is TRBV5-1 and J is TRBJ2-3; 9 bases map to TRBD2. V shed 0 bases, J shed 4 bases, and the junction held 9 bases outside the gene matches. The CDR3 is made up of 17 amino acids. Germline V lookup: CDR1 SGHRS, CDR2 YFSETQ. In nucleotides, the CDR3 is TGCGCCAGCAGCTTGGGTAGCGGGGGCCCCAAGGCAGATACGCAGTATTTT. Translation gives CASSLGSGGPKADTQYF.

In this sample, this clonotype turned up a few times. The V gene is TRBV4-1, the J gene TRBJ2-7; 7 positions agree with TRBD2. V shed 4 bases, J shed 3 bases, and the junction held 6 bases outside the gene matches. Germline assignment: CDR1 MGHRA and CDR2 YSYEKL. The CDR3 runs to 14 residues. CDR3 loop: CASSRTPGGYEQYF. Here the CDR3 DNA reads TGCGCCAGCAGCCGGACACCGGGAGGCTACGAGCAGTACTTC.

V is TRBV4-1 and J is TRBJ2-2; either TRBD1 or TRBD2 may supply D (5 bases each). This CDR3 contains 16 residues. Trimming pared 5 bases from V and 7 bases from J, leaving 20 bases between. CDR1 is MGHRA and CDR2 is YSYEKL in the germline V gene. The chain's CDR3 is CASSSPGAQGFGELFF. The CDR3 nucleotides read TGCGCCAGCAGCTCCCCCGGGGCGCAAGGCTTCGGGGAGCTGTTTTTT.

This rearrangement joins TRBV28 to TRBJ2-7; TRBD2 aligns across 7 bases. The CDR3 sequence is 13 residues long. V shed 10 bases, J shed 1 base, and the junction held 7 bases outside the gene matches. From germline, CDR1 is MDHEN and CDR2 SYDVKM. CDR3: CATFQRESYEQYF. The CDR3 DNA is TGTGCCACCTTCCAGCGGGAATCCTACGAGCAGTACTTC.

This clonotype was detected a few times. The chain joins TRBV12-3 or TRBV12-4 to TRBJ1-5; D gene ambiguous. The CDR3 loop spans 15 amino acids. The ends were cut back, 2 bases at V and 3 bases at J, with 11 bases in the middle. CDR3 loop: CASSLSSRNNQPQHF. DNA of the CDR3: TGTGCCAGCAGTTTATCATCTAGGAACAATCAGCCCCAGCATTTT.

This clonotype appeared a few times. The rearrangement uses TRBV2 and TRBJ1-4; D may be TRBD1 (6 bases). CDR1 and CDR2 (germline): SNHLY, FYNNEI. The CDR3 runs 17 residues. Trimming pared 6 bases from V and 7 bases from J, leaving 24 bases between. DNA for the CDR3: TGTGCCAGCAGCCCGGGACATCGACTAAGGAGGTTTGAAAAACTGTTTTTT. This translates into CASSPGHRLRRFEKLFF.

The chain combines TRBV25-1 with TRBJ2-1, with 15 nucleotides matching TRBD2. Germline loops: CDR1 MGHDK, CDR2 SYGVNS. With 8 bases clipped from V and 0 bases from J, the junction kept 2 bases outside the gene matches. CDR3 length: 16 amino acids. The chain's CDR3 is CASGTSGGSSYNEQFF. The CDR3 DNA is TGTGCCAGCGGGACTAGCGGGGGGAGCTCCTACAATGAGCAGTTCTTC.

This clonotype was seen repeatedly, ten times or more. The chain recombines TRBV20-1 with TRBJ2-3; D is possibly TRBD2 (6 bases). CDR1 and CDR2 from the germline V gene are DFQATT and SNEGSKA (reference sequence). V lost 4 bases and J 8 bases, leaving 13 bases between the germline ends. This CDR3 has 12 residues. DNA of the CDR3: TGCAGTGCTACGTTCCCGGAGGGTACGCAGTATTTT. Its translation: CSATFPEGTQYF.

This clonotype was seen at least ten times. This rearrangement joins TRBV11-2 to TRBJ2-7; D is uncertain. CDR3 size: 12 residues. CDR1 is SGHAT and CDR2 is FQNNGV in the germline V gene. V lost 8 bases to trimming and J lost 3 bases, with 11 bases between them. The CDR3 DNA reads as TGTGCCAGCGGCCCGACCTTCTACGAGCAGTACTTC. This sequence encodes CASGPTFYEQYF.

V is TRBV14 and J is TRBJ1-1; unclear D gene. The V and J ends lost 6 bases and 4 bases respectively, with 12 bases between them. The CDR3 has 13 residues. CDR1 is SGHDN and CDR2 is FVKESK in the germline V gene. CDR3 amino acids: CASSSMLTTEAFF. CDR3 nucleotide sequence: TGTGCCAGCAGTTCTATGCTAACCACTGAAGCTTTCTTT.

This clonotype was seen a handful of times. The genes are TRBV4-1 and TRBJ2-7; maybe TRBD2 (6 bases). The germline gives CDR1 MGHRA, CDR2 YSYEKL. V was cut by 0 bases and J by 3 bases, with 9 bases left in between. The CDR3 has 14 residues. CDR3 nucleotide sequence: TGCGCCAGCAGCCAAGAGGCGGGGTTCTACGAGCAGTACTTC. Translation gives CASSQEAGFYEQYF.

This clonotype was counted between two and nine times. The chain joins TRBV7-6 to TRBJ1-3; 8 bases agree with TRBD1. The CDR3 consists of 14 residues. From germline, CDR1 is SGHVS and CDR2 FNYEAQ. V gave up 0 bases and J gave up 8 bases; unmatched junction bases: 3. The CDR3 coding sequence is TGTGCCAGCAGCTTAGCCAGGGGGCAAGACACCATATATTTT. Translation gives CASSLARGQDTIYF.